This T cell receptor (beta chain) was sequenced for a study of blood T cell repertoires in COVID-19. Profiled with immunoSEQ multiplex PCR; TCRdb holds only in-frame clones, not every one. The sample shows about 96,000 clones, 84% of them seen only once. CDR1 is KGHSH, CDR2 LQKENI, per germline. V shed 3 bases and J 2 bases; nucleotides not matched to a gene: 1. The CDR3 is 14 amino acids. The V gene is TRBV18, the J gene TRBJ2-3; TRBD2 matches at 8 bases. This TCR was sampled from a woman aged 60-70 years with acute or convalescent COVID-19. Sequenced input: peripheral blood. CDR3 loop: CASSPTSDTDTQYF. The CDR3 region has the DNA TGTGCCAGCTCACCGACTAGCGACACAGATACGCAGTATTTT.